The 25 T cell receptor beta chains reported below all come from one sample, sequenced in a study of blood T cell repertoires in COVID-19. Clones were sequenced by immunoSEQ multiplex PCR, and TCRdb holds only the in-frame ones, with some missing. The data show a few hundred thousand clones, roughly 84% seen once. Sample: peripheral blood. The origin of the receptors is a woman between 40 and 50 years old who had recovered from COVID-19.

The CDR3 region has the DNA TGTGCCAGCAGCGTTCGACACTACGAGCAGTACTTC. Its protein is CASSVRHYEQYF. The rearrangement joins TRBV5-8 to TRBJ2-7; unclear D gene. The CDR3 extends over 12 amino acids. Germline assignment: CDR1 SGHTS and CDR2 YDEGEE. The ends were cut back, 4 bases at V and 3 bases at J, with 8 bases in the middle.

J is TRBJ2-3 and V is TRBV7-9, with a tentative D call TRBD2 (5 bases). The CDR3 covers 16 residues. CDR1 is SEHNR, CDR2 FQNEAQ, per germline (reference sequence). With 2 bases removed from V and 2 bases from J, the gap between germline ends came to 14 bases. CDR3 residues: CASSLYGLPSTDTQYF. The CDR3 nucleotides read TGTGCCAGCAGCTTATACGGACTTCCCTCCACAGATACGCAGTATTTT.

This clone turned up a few times. J is TRBJ1-2 and V is TRBV4-2, with unresolved D. Germline lookup yields CDR1 LGHNA and CDR2 YNFKEQ. The CDR3 runs to 15 residues. The ends were cut back, 0 bases at V and 4 bases at J, with 12 bases in the middle. CDR3 amino acids: CASSQDQNRGYGYTF. The CDR3 bases are TGTGCCAGCAGCCAAGATCAAAACCGAGGCTATGGCTACACCTTC.

The chain carries TRBV6-2 or TRBV6-3 and TRBJ1-1; the match to TRBD1 covers 10 bases. Germline V gene lookup returns CDR1 MNHEY and CDR2 SVGEGT. This CDR3 is built from 15 residues. Trimming cost V 4 bases and J 3 bases; bases outside gene matches: 5. In nucleotides, the CDR3 is TGTGCCAGCAGTTTAGGGACAGGGGTGTACACTGAAGCTTTCTTT. This translates into CASSLGTGVYTEAFF.

V gene TRBV15 combines with J gene TRBJ1-6, with 7 bases identical to TRBD1. V dropped 5 bases and J dropped 7; count of bases not matched to a gene: 8. This CDR3 has 15 residues. Germline V lookup: CDR1 LNHNV, CDR2 YYDKDF (reference sequence). CDR3 amino acids: CATSSRTGWNSPLHF. CDR3 coding DNA: TGTGCCACCAGCTCCCGGACAGGATGGAATTCACCCCTCCACTTT.

The chain carries TRBV30 and TRBJ1-2; weak D call: TRBD1 (6 bases). The CDR3 spans 12 residues. V lost 5 bases and J lost 7, with 14 bases in between. Germline values: CDR1 GTSNPN, CDR2 SVGIG (reference sequence). The CDR3 sequence: CAWEGGASGYTF. For the CDR3, the DNA is TGTGCCTGGGAAGGGGGGGCGAGTGGCTACACCTTC. The full variable domain, its missing parts supplied by reference TRBV30 and TRBJ1-2, is SQTIHQWPATLVQPVGSPLSLECTVEGTSNPNLYWYRQAAGRGLQLLFYSVGIGQISSEVPQNLSASRPQDRQFILSSKKLLLSDSGFYLCAWEGGASGYTFGSGTRLTVV.

This chain uses TRBV21-1 with TRBJ1-1; the table gives TRBD1 as D, unverified against the DNA. TRBV21-1 constitutes a pseudogene. The CDR3 runs 14 residues. CDR3 nucleotides: TGTGCCAGCGAAGGTTGTCACAGCAACACTGAAGCTTTCTTT. Amino acid sequence: CASEGCHSNTEAFF.

This clone occurred many times. J is TRBJ1-4 and V is TRBV30; no reliable D call. The CDR3 length is 11 residues. Germline-derived CDR1 and CDR2 are GTSNPN and SVGIG (reference sequence). V was shortened by 2 bases and J by 8 bases, with 6 bases between the two germline ends. CDR3 loop: CAWSIREKLFF. The CDR3 bases are TGTGCCTGGAGTATCCGGGAAAAACTGTTTTTT.

V is TRBV5-1 and J is TRBJ2-5, with TRBD1 as a possible D gene (5 bases). Germline CDR1 reads SGHRS; CDR2 reads YFSETQ. The CDR3 has 14 amino acids. V dropped 2 bases and J dropped 2 bases, with 10 bases sitting between them. CDR3 region: CASSFRGQQETQYF. The DNA of the CDR3 is TGCGCCAGCAGCTTCCGTGGACAACAAGAGACCCAGTACTTC.

This clone was seen just once. This chain links TRBV11-2 with TRBJ2-7; no clear D. V lost 5 bases and J lost 4, with 15 bases in between. Germline assignment: CDR1 SGHAT and CDR2 FQNNGV. The CDR3 is made up of 14 amino acids. The CDR3 spells CASSKEQFSYEQYF. DNA for the CDR3: TGTGCCAGCAGCAAAGAACAGTTTTCTTACGAGCAGTACTTC.

The CDR3, as DNA: TGTGCCAGCTCACCAGGGACAGGGGGCTCCTACAATGAGCAGTTCTTC. Translated, it gives CASSPGTGGSYNEQFF. The chain joins TRBV18 to TRBJ2-1; 11 bases fit TRBD1. The CDR3 consists of 16 residues. Germline V CDR1 and CDR2: KGHSH, LQKENI. Germline trimming cut 2 bases from V and 0 bases from J; bases unmatched to any gene: 0.

The CDR3: CASSSGSGGNQPQHF. The CDR3 nucleotides read TGTGCCAGCAGTTCGGGTTCAGGGGGCAATCAGCCCCAGCATTTT. The chain combines TRBV28 with TRBJ1-5, with D possibly matching TRBD1 (6 bases). Between the trimmed V and J ends, which lost 4 bases and 2 bases, there was a span of 12 bases. This CDR3 contains 15 residues. CDR1 and CDR2 from the germline V gene are MDHEN and SYDVKM.

The chain employs TRBV2 and TRBJ2-5; D ambiguous. V was shortened by 5 bases and J by 2 bases, with 9 bases between the two germline ends. The length of the CDR3 is 13 residues. Germline CDR1 SNHLY, CDR2 FYNNEI. Written as DNA, the CDR3 is TGTGCCAGCAGTAGACTCCCTCAAGAGACCCAGTACTTC. Protein sequence: CASSRLPQETQYF.

This clone was detected only once. The rearrangement links TRBV5-1 to TRBJ2-5; D is unresolved. The CDR3 spans 13 residues. Trimming cost V 4 bases and J 1 base, with 8 bases left between them. Germline values: CDR1 SGHRS, CDR2 YFSETQ. The DNA of the CDR3 is TGCGCCAGCAGCACAGAACTCCAAGAGACCCAGTACTTC. Translating it yields CASSTELQETQYF. The whole variable domain, filled in from reference TRBV5-1 and TRBJ2-5, reads KAGVTQTPRYLIKTRGQQVTLSCSPISGHRSVSWYQQTPGQGLQFLFEYFSETQRNKGNFPGRFSGRQFSNSRSEMNVSTLELGDSALYLCASSTELQETQYFGPGTRLLVL.

The chain uses TRBV20-1 and TRBJ2-1; D is ambiguous. Trimming took 3 bases from V and 0 from J, leaving 15 bases between them. Germline V CDR1 and CDR2: DFQATT, SNEGSKA (reference sequence). The CDR3 consists of 16 residues. CDR3 sequence (DNA): TGCAGTGCTAGTAGTATTTCCGCGAGCTCCTACAATGAGCAGTTCTTC. Its protein product is CSASSISASSYNEQFF.

The V and J genes are TRBV19 and TRBJ2-2; no definite D call. V gave up 4 bases and J gave up 6 bases, with 12 bases separating them. Germline CDR1 and CDR2: LNHDA and SQIVND (reference sequence). The CDR3 length is 14 residues. The CDR3 sequence: CASSSGTRAGELFF. CDR3 nucleotide sequence: TGTGCCAGTAGTAGCGGCACCCGGGCCGGGGAGCTGTTTTTT.

The chain combines TRBV12-5 with TRBJ2-3; a possible D gene is TRBD2 (5 bases). The V gene lost 3 bases and the J gene lost 1 base, with 5 bases spanning the gap. This CDR3 is 13 amino acids long. Germline values: CDR1 LGHNT, CDR2 FRNRAP. The CDR3 loop reads CASGFGGTDTQYF. Written as DNA, the CDR3 is TGTGCTAGTGGTTTCGGGGGCACAGATACGCAGTATTTT. Full variable domain (outside the CDR3, taken from reference TRBV12-5 and TRBJ2-3): DARVTQTPRHKVTEMGQEVTMRCQPILGHNTVFWYRQTMMQGLELLAYFRNRAPLDDSGMPKDRFSAEMPDATLATLKIQPSEPRDSAVYFCASGFGGTDTQYFGPGTRLTVL.

A note on this clone: At the DNA level, this CDR3 is encoded by other sequences in the same sample as well. The chain is built from TRBV5-4 and TRBJ2-3; 8 nucleotides line up with TRBD1. Germline loops: CDR1 SGHNT, CDR2 YYREEE (reference sequence). This CDR3 is 14 amino acids long. The V and J ends lost 1 base and 4 bases, in that order; junction bases with no gene match: 2. This CDR3 is CASSLQGASDTQYF. Here the CDR3 DNA reads TGTGCCAGCAGCTTGCAGGGGGCCTCAGATACGCAGTATTTT.

The chain employs TRBV5-4 and TRBJ1-2; TRBD1 is a possible D gene (6 bases). The ends were cut back, 0 bases at V and 5 bases at J, with 11 bases in the middle. The germline gives CDR1 SGHNT, CDR2 YYREEE (reference sequence). The CDR3 contains 14 residues. In nucleotides, the CDR3 is TGTGCCAGCAGCTTGGCGGCAGGGGAGTATGGCTACACCTTC. It is translated as CASSLAAGEYGYTF. Full variable domain (outside the CDR3, taken from reference TRBV5-4 and TRBJ1-2): ETGVTQSPTHLIKTRGQQVTLRCSSQSGHNTVSWYQQALGQGPQFIFQYYREEENGRGNFPPRFSGLQFPNYSSELNVNALELDDSALYLCASSLAAGEYGYTFGSGTRLTVV.

The count of this clone is one. The gene calls are TRBV7-9 and TRBJ1-1; D might be TRBD1 (5 bases). Germline V gives CDR1 SEHNR, CDR2 FQNEAQ (reference sequence). The CDR3 consists of 16 residues. V gave up 0 bases and J gave up 10 bases, with 21 bases separating them. CDR3 nucleotides: TGTGCCAGCAGCTTAGCGGGGCAGGGCGGTTTAGGTGCAGCTTTCTTT. Residues: CASSLAGQGGLGAAFF. Full variable domain (remainder filled in from reference TRBV7-9 and TRBJ1-1): DTGVSQNPRHKITKRGQNVTFRCDPISEHNRLYWYRQTLGQGPEFLTYFQNEAQLEKSRLLSDRFSAERPKGSFSTLEIQRTEQGDSAMYLCASSLAGQGGLGAAFFGQGTRLTVV.

The V gene is TRBV29-1, the J gene TRBJ2-6; D ambiguous. CDR3 length equals 14 residues. Trimming left V 3 bases short and J 3 bases short, with 9 bases between. The germline V gene has CDR1 SQVTM and CDR2 ANQGSEA. CDR3 residues: CSVEVSHGANVLTF. CDR3 coding DNA: TGCAGCGTTGAGGTCAGTCATGGGGCCAACGTCCTGACTTTC.

The rearrangement uses TRBV28 and TRBJ2-7, with 7 bases that match TRBD1. There are 15 residues in the CDR3. V dropped 0 bases and J dropped 7; count of bases not matched to a gene: 9. Germline CDR1 reads MDHEN; CDR2 reads SYDVKM. The CDR3 loop is CASSLWGKGADEQYF. Here the CDR3 DNA reads TGTGCCAGCAGTTTATGGGGCAAGGGGGCGGATGAGCAGTACTTC.

The chain uses TRBV25-1 and TRBJ2-7; the match to TRBD1 covers 7 bases. The ends lost 8 bases at V and 2 bases at J; junction bases unmatched: 3. In germline, CDR1 is MGHDK, CDR2 SYGVNS. The CDR3 runs to 12 residues. The CDR3 loop reads CASGDRTYEQYF. CDR3 in DNA: TGTGCCAGCGGGGACAGAACCTACGAGCAGTACTTC.

The chain has TRBV7-3 and TRBJ2-5, with D perhaps matching TRBD2 (6 bases). Trimming took 2 bases from V and 5 from J, leaving 12 bases between them. Germline V gene data show CDR1 as SGHTA and CDR2 as FQGTGA. This CDR3 has 14 residues. The CDR3 reads CASSLQPGRETQYF. CDR3 DNA: TGTGCCAGCAGCTTACAGCCAGGGAGGGAGACCCAGTACTTC.

The genes are TRBV30 and TRBJ2-1; 8 bases fit TRBD2. This CDR3 is 18 amino acids long. Germline CDR1 reads GTSNPN; CDR2 reads SVGIG (reference sequence). Trimming cost V 2 bases and J 0 bases; bases outside gene matches: 12. Here the CDR3 DNA reads TGTGCCTGGAGTCATGGGGCGGGGGGCACAAGCTCCTACAATGAGCAGTTCTTC. This codes for CAWSHGAGGTSSYNEQFF.